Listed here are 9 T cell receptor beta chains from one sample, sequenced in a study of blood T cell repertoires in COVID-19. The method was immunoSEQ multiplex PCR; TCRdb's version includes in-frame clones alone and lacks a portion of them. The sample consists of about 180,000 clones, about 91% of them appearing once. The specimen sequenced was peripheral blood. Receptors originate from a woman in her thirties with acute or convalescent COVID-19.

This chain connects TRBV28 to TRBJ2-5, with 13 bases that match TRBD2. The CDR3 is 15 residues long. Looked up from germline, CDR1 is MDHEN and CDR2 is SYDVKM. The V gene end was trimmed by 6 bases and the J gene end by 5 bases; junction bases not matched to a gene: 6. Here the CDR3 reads CASSRKLAGGETQYF. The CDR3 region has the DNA TGTGCCAGCAGCCGTAAACTAGCGGGGGGGGAGACCCAGTACTTC.

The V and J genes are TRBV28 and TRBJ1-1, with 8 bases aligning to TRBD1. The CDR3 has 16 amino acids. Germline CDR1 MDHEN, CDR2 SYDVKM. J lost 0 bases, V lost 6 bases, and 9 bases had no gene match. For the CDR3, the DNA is TGTGCCAGCAGAGGACAGGGCGAGGGGGTGAACACTGAAGCTTTCTTT. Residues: CASRGQGEGVNTEAFF.

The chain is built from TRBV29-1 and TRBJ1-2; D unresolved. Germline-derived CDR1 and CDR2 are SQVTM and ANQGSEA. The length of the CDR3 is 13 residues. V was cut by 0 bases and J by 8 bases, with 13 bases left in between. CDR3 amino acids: CSVEDPLGRGYTF. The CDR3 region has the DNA TGCAGCGTTGAAGATCCTTTGGGCCGCGGCTACACCTTC. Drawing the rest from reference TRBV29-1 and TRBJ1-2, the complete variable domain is SAVISQKPSRDICQRGTSLTIQCQVDSQVTMMFWYRQQPGQSLTLIATANQGSEATYESGFVIDKFPISRPNLTFSTLTVSNMSPEDSSIYLCSVEDPLGRGYTFGSGTRLTVV.

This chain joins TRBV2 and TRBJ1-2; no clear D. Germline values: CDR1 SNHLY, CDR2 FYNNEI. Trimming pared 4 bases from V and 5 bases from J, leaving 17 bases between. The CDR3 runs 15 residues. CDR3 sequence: CASSGILRGNYGYTF. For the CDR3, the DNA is TGTGCCAGCAGTGGCATCCTCCGCGGAAATTATGGCTACACCTTC.

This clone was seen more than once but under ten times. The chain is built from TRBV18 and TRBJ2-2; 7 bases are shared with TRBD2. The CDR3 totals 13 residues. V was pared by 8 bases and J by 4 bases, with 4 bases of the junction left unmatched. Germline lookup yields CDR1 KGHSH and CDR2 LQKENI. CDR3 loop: CASAGTTTGELFF. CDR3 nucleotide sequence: TGTGCCAGCGCCGGGACTACCACCGGGGAGCTGTTTTTT. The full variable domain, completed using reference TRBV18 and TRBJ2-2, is NAGVMQNPRHLVRRRGQEARLRCSPMKGHSHVYWYRQLPEEGLKFMVYLQKENIIDESGMPKERFSAEFPKEGPSILRIQQVVRGDSAAYFCASAGTTTGELFFGEGSRLTVL.

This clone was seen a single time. CDR3 in amino acids: CASSLWGGDTQYF. The CDR3 bases are TGTGCCAGCAGCTTGTGGGGGGGAGATACGCAGTATTTT. The chain recombines TRBV5-6 with TRBJ2-3; TRBD2 matches at 7 bases. The trim removed 1 base at V and 5 bases at J, leaving 1 base unmatched. Germline V gene lookup returns CDR1 SGHDT and CDR2 YYEEEE. The CDR3 covers 13 residues. The full variable domain, rest sourced from reference TRBV5-6 and TRBJ2-3, is DAGVTQSPTHLIKTRGQQVTLRCSPKSGHDTVSWYQQALGQGPQFIFQYYEEEERQRGNFPDRFSGHQFPNYSSELNVNALLLGDSALYLCASSLWGGDTQYFGPGTRLTVL.

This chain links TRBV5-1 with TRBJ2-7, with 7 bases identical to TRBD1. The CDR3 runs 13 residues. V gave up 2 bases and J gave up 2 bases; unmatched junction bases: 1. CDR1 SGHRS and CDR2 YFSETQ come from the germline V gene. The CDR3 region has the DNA TGCGCCAGCAGCTTCGGACAGGCCTACGAGCAGTACTTC. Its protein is CASSFGQAYEQYF. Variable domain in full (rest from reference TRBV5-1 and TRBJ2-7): KAGVTQTPRYLIKTRGQQVTLSCSPISGHRSVSWYQQTPGQGLQFLFEYFSETQRNKGNFPGRFSGRQFSNSRSEMNVSTLELGDSALYLCASSFGQAYEQYFGPGTRLTVT.

CDR3 loop: CASSFGTALKETQYF. CDR3 in DNA: TGCGCCAGCAGCTTTGGGACAGCTCTGAAAGAGACCCAGTACTTC. The chain has TRBV5-1 and TRBJ2-5; 7 nucleotides align to TRBD1. This CDR3 is built from 15 residues. The germline CDR1 and CDR2 sequences are SGHRS and YFSETQ. Germline trimming cut 2 bases from V and 3 bases from J; bases unmatched to any gene: 7. The full variable domain, with the rest looked up from reference TRBV5-1 and TRBJ2-5, is KAGVTQTPRYLIKTRGQQVTLSCSPISGHRSVSWYQQTPGQGLQFLFEYFSETQRNKGNFPGRFSGRQFSNSRSEMNVSTLELGDSALYLCASSFGTALKETQYFGPGTRLLVL.

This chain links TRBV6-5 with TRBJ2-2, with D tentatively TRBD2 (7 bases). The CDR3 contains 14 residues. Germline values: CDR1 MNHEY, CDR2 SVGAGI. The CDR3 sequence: CVSRGRGGAGELFF. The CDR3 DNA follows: TGTGTCTCCCGGGGCCGCGGGGGCGCCGGGGAGCTGTTTTTT.